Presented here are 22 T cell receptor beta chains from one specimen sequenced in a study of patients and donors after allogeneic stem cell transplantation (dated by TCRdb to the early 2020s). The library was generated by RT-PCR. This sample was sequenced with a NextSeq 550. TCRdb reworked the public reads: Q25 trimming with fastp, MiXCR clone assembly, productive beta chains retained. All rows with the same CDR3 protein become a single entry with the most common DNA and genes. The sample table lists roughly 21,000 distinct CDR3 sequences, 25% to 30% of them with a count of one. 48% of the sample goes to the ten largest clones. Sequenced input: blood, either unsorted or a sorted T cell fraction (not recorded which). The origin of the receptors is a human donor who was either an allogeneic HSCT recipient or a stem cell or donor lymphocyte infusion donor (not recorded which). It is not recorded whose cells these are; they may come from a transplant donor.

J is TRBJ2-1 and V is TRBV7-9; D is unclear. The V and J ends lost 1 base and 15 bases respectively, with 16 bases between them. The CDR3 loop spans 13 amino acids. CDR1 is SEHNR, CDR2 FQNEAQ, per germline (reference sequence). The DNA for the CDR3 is TGTGCCAGCAGCTTAGAGGGCAGAGACCGGGTGTTCTTC. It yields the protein CASSLEGRDRVFF.

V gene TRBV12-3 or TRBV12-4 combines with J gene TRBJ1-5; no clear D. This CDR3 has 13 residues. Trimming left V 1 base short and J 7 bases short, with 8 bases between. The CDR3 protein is CASSLVVGQPQHF. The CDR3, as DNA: TGTGCCAGCAGTTTAGTAGTAGGGCAGCCCCAGCATTTT.

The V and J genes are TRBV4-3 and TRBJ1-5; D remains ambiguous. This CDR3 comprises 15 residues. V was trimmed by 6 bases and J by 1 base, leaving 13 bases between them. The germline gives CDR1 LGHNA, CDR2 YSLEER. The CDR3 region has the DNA TGCGCCAGCAGAAAGGAGGCAGGAAGCAATCAGCCCCAGCATTTT. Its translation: CASRKEAGSNQPQHF.

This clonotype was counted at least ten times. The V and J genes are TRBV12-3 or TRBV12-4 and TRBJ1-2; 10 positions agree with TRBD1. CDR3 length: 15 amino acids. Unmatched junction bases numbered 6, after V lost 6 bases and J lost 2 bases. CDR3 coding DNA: TGTGCCAGCAGGCTGGGACAGGGGACGAACTATGGCTACACCTTC. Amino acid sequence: CASRLGQGTNYGYTF.

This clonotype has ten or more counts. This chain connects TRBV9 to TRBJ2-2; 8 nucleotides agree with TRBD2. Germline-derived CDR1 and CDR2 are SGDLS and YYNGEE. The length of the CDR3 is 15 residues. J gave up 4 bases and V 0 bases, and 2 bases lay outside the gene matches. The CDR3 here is CASSVVAGFTGELFF. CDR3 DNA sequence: TGTGCCAGCAGCGTAGTAGCGGGGTTCACCGGGGAGCTGTTTTTT. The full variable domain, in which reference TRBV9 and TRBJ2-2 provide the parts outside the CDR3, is DSGVTQTPKHLITATGQRVTLRCSPRSGDLSVYWYQQSLDQGLQFLIQYYNGEERAKGNILERFSAQQFPDLHSELNLSSLELGDSALYFCASSVVAGFTGELFFGEGSRLTVL.

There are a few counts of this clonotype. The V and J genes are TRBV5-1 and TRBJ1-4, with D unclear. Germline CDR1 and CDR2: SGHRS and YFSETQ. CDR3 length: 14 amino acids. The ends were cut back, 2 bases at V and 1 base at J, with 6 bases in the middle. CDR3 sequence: CASSFVLTNEKLFF. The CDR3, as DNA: TGCGCCAGCAGCTTCGTCCTAACTAATGAAAAACTGTTTTTT.

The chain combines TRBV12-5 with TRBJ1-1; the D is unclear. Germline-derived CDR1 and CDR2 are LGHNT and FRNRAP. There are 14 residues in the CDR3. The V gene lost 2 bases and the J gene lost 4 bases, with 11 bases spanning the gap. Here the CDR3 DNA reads TGTGCTAGTGGTTTGACCGGGGAGTTCACTGAAGCTTTCTTT. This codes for CASGLTGEFTEAFF.

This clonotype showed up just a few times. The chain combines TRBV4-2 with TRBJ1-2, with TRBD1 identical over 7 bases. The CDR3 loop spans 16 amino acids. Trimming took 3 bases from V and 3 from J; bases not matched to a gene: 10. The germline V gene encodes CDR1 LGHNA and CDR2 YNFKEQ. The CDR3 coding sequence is TGTGCCAGCAGCCAGGTTTCGGGACAGACGGACTATGGCTACACCTTC. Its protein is CASSQVSGQTDYGYTF.

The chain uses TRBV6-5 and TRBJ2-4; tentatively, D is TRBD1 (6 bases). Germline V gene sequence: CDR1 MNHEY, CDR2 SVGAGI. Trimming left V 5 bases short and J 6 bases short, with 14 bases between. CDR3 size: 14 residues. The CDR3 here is CASSPDRMTNIQYF. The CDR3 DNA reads TGTGCCAGCAGTCCCGACAGGATGACAAACATTCAGTACTTC.

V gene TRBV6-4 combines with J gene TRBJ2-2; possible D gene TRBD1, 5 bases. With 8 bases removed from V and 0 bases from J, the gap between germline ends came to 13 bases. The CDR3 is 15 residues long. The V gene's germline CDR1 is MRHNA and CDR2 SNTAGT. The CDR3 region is CASQAGPTNTGELFF. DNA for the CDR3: TGTGCCAGCCAAGCAGGGCCCACGAACACCGGGGAGCTGTTTTTT.

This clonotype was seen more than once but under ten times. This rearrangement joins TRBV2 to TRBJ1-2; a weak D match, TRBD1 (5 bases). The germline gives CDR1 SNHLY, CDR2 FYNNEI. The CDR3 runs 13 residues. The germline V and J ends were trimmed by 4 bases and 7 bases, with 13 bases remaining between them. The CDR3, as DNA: TGTGCCAGCAGTGCCCTCCACGGGGGTGGCTACACCTTC. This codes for CASSALHGGGYTF.

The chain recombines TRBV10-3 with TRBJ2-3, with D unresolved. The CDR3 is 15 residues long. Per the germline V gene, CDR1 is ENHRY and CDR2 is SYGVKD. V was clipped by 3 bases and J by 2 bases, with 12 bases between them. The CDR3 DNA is TGTGCCATCAGTGACACCTCTCCCCCCACAGATACGCAGTATTTT. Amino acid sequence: CAISDTSPPTDTQYF.

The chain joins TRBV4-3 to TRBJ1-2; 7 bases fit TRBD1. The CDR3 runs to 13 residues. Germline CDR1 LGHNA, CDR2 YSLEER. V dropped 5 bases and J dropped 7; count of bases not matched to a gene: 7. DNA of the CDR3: TGCGCCAGCAGCGCAACAGGGGAAGGTGGCTACACCTTC. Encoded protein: CASSATGEGGYTF.

The CDR3 is CASSNRDLYNEQFF. The CDR3, as DNA: TGTGCCAGCAGCAACCGGGACCTCTACAATGAGCAGTTCTTC. The rearrangement joins TRBV7-8 to TRBJ2-1; D may correspond to TRBD1 or TRBD2 (5 bases each). The CDR3 is made up of 14 amino acids. The germline V gene encodes CDR1 SGHVS and CDR2 FQNEAQ. V was trimmed by 5 bases and J by 3 bases, leaving 11 bases between them. The full variable domain, completed using reference TRBV7-8 and TRBJ2-1, is GAGVSQSPRYKVAKRGQDVALRCDPISGHVSLFWYQQALGQGPEFLTYFQNEAQLDKSGLPSDRFFAERPEGSVSTLKIQRTQQEDSAVYLCASSNRDLYNEQFFGPGTRLTVL.

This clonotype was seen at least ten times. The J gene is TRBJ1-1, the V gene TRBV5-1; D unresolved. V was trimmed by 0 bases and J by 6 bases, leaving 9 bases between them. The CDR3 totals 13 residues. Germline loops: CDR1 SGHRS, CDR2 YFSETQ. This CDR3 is CASSLGAHAEAFF. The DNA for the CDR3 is TGCGCCAGCAGCTTGGGGGCTCACGCTGAAGCTTTCTTT.

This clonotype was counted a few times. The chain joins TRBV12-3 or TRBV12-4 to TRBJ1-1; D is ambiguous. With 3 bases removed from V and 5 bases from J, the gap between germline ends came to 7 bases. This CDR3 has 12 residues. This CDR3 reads CASSLRWTEAFF. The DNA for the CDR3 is TGTGCCAGCAGTTTGAGGTGGACTGAAGCTTTCTTT.

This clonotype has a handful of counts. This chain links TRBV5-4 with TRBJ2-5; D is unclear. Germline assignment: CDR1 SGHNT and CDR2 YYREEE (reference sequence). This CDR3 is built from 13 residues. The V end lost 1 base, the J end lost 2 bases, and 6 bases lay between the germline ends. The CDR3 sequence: CASSLWTQETQYF. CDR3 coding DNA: TGTGCCAGCAGCTTGTGGACGCAAGAGACCCAGTACTTC.

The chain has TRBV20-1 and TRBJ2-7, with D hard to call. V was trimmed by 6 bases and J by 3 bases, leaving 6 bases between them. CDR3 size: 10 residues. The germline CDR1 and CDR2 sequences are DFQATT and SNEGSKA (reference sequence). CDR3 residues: CSAFFYEQYF. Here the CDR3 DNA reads TGCAGTGCCTTTTTCTACGAGCAGTACTTC.

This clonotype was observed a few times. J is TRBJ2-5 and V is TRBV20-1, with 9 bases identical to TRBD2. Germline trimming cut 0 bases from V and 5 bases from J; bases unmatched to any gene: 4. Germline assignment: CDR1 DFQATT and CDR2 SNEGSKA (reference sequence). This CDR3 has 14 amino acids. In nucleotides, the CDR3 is TGCAGTGCTAGAGATGCGGGGGGGCTGGAGACCCAGTACTTC. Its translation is CSARDAGGLETQYF.

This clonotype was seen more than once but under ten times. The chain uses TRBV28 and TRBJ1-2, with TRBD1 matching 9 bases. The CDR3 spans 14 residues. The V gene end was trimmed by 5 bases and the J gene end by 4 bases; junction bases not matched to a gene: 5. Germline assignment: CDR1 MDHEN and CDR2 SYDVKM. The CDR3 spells CASSADRGGYGYTF. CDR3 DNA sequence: TGTGCCAGCAGTGCGGACAGGGGCGGCTATGGCTACACCTTC.

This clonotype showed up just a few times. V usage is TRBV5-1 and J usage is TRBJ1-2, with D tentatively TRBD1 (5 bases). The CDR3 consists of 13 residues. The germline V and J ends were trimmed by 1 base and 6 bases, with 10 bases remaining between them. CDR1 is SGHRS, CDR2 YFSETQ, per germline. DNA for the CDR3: TGCGCCAGCAGCTTGACAGGAGTGGATGGCTACACCTTC. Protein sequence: CASSLTGVDGYTF. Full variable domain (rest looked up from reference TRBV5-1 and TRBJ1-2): KAGVTQTPRYLIKTRGQQVTLSCSPISGHRSVSWYQQTPGQGLQFLFEYFSETQRNKGNFPGRFSGRQFSNSRSEMNVSTLELGDSALYLCASSLTGVDGYTFGSGTRLTVV.

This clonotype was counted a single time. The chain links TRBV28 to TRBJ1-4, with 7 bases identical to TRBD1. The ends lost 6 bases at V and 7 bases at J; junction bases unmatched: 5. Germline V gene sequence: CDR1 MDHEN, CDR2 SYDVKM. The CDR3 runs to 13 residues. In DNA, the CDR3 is TGTGCCAGCAGGGACAGGATCGCTGAAAAACTGTTTTTT. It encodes CASRDRIAEKLFF. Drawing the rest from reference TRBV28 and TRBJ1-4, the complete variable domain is DVKVTQSSRYLVKRTGEKVFLECVQDMDHENMFWYRQDPGLGLRLIYFSYDVKMKEKGDIPEGYSVSREKKERFSLILESASTNQTSMYLCASRDRIAEKLFFGSGTQLSVL.